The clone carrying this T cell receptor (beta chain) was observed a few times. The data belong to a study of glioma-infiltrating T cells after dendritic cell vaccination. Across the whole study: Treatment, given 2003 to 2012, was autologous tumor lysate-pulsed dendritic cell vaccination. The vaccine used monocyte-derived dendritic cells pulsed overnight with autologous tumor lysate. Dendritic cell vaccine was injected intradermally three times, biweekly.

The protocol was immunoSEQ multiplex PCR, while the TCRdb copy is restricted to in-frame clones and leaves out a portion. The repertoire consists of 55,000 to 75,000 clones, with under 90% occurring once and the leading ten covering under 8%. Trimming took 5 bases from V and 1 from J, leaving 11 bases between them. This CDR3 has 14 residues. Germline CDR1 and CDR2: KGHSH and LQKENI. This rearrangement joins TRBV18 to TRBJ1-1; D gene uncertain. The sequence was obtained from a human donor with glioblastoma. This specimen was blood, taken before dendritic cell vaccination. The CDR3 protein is CASSMEKPNTEAFF. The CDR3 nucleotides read TGTGCCAGCTCAATGGAGAAACCGAACACTGAAGCTTTCTTT.